This entry features one T cell receptor beta chain sequence. This table comes from immunoSEQ multiplex PCR, and its TCRdb copy is limited to in-frame clones, with some not included. The repertoire holds approximately 580,000 clones, around 82% seen once, with around 0.012% in the top ten. The CDR3 has 16 residues. Germline V gene lookup returns CDR1 SGHRS and CDR2 YFSETQ. The ends lost 4 bases at V and 4 bases at J; junction bases unmatched: 3. This sample stems from a study of shared T cell receptors in the human thymus. This sample was also put to use in a study of human thymus T cells.

The sample taken for sequencing was thymocytes. This rearrangement joins TRBV5-1 to TRBJ2-1; 15 nucleotides match TRBD2. This clonotype originated in a boy younger than two with a congenital heart defect. CDR3 nucleotides: TGCGCCAGCAGCCCCGGACTAGCGGGAGGGTACAATGAGCAGTTCTTC. Protein: CASSPGLAGGYNEQFF.